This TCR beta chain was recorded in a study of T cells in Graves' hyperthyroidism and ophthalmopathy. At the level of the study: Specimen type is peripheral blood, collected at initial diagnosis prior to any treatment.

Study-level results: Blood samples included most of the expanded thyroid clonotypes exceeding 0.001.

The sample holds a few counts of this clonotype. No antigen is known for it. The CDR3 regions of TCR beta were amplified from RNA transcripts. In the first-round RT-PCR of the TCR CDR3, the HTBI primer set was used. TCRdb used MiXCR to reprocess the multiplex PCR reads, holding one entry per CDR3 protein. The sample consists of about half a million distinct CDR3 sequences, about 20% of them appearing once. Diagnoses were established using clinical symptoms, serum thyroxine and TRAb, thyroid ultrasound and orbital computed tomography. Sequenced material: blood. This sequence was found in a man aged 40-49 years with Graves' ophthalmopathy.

DNA of the CDR3: TGTGCCAGCTCACCAACCAGGGTGGGACTAGCGGGAGCTGAGCAGTTCTTC. Encoded protein: CASSPTRVGLAGAEQFF. The chain recombines TRBV18 with TRBJ2-1, with 14 nucleotides matching TRBD2. V was clipped by 2 bases and J by 9 bases; unmatched bases: 9. Germline assignment: CDR1 KGHSH and CDR2 LQKENI. The CDR3 totals 17 residues.